This T cell receptor (beta chain) was obtained from a study of spatial heterogeneity in lung cancer. Germline CDR1 and CDR2: SNHLY and FYNNEI. This CDR3 comprises 13 residues. V lost 4 bases and J lost 7; bases outside the gene matches: 2. Time point denoted: sample taken at primary tumor resection. The donors comprised around 76 untreated early-stage non-small cell lung cancer patients. Researchers sequenced whole RNA taken from tumor, nontumor lung or frozen PBMC without sorting. Every TCR cDNA molecule bore its own unique molecular identifier. TCRdb re-analysed the 5' RACE reads in MiXCR, keeping a single row per CDR3 protein. The sample carries around 360 distinct CDR3 sequences, about 14% recorded once. Study-level findings and limits: The authors estimated that approximately 6.3% of tumor T cells were covered for alpha chains and 13% to 15% for beta chains. Tumor mutation counts were tracked by expanded intratumoral alpha and beta TCR counts.

This clonotype rates as large. The antigen is unknown. The receptor comes from a male donor with early-stage non-small cell lung cancer. The starting material was lung tumor tissue, obtained at surgery. This chain uses TRBV2 with TRBJ2-4, with 9 bases identical to TRBD2. This CDR3 reads CASSVAGGNIQYF. The CDR3, as DNA: TGTGCCAGCAGTGTGGCGGGAGGGAACATTCAGTACTTC.